Included here is one T cell receptor (beta chain) sequence, with context. The sample belongs to a study of cytomegalovirus exposure and HLA in healthy donors. The CDR3 is 15 amino acids. The ends lost 4 bases at V and 4 bases at J; junction bases unmatched: 8. The germline CDR1 and CDR2 sequences are SQVTM and ANQGSEA. The PCR made use of 60 Vbeta and 13 Jbeta primers. TCRdb's table, derived via immunoSEQ multiplex PCR, lists solely in-frame clones and lacks some. This repertoire includes tens of thousands of clones. The chain recombines TRBV29-1 with TRBJ2-3; 10 nucleotides agree with TRBD2. The sequenced sample consisted of PBMCs. This receptor was identified in a woman aged 40 to 50 in good health and CMV-seropositive. The CDR3: CSVVSSGSGADTQYF. CDR3 in DNA: TGCAGCGTTGTGTCTAGCGGGAGTGGCGCAGATACGCAGTATTTT.